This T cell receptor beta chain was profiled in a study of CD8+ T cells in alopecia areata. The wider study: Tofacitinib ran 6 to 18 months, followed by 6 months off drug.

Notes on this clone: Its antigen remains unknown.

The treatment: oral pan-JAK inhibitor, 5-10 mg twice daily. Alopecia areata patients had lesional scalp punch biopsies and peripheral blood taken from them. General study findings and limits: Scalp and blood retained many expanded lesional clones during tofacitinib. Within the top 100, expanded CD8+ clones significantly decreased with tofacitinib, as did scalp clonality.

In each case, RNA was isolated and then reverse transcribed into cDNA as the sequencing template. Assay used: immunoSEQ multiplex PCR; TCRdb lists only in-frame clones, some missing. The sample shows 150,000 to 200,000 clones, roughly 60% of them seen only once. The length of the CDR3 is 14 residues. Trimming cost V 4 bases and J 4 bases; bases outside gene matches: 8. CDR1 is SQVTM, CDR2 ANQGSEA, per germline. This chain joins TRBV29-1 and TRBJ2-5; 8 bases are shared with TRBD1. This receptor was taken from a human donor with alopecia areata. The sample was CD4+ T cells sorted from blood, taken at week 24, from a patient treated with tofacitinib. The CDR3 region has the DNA TGCAGCGTTGTCAGACAGGGGCGGTCAGAGACCCAGTACTTC. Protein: CSVVRQGRSETQYF.